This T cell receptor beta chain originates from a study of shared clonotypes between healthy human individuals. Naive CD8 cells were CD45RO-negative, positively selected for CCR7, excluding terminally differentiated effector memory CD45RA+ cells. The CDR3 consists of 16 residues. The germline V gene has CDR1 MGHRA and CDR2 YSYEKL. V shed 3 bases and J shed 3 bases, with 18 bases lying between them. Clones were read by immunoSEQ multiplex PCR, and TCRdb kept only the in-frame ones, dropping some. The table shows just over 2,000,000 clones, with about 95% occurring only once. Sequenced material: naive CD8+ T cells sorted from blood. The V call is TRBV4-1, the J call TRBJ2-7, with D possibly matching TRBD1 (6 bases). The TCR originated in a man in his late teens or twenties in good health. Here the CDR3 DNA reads TGCGCCAGCAGCCAGGTCCCGGGACAACCCATCTACGAGCAGTACTTC. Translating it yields CASSQVPGQPIYEQYF.